This TCR beta chain was found in a study of type 1 and type 2 diabetes patients. Across the study: CD4+ or CD8+ T cells were positively selected from PBMCs with microbeads.

About this clonotype itself: Its antigen is still unknown.

Genomic DNA was the PCR template. The TCR beta CDR3 region was amplified using 30 forward and 13 reverse primers. TCRdb fed the multiplex PCR reads into MiXCR, producing one record per CDR3 protein. The data contain about 270,000 distinct CDR3 sequences, roughly 44% of them singletons. Germline V gene data show CDR1 as DFQATT and CDR2 as SNEGSKA (reference sequence). CDR3 length equals 15 residues. Losses at the gene ends were 5 bases for V and 7 bases for J; bases not matched to a gene: 10. Anyone with other autoimmune disease or infection in the prior four weeks was excluded. General study findings and limits: Highly-expanded CD4+ clones were few in type 2 diabetes, median one, roughly 4% of reads.

The V gene is TRBV20-1, the J gene TRBJ1-6, with 8 bases fitting TRBD1. Source material: peripheral blood mononuclear cells (PBMCs). This clonotype was sampled from a man in his late teens or twenties with type 2 diabetes. In nucleotides, the CDR3 is TGCAGTGCTCCGGTAACACAGGGGGGAAATTCACCCCTCCACTTT. This gives the protein CSAPVTQGGNSPLHF.